Following are 15 T cell receptor beta chains from one sample sequenced in a study of blood T cell repertoires in COVID-19. TCRdb's copy holds only in-frame clones and misses some; the assay was immunoSEQ multiplex PCR. Of about 220,000 clones in the sample, just over 85% were seen once. The sample was PBMCs or T cells enriched from blood (not recorded which). The receptors here all came from a woman aged 50 to 65 with acute COVID-19.

This sequence joins TRBV5-1 and TRBJ1-1, with a possible D match to TRBD1 (6 bases). The CDR3 contains 15 residues. Germline CDR1 reads SGHRS; CDR2 reads YFSETQ. V was shortened by 4 bases and J by 2 bases, with 15 bases between the two germline ends. CDR3 in amino acids: CASSVAGTPNTEAFF. Here the CDR3 DNA reads TGCGCCAGCAGCGTCGCCGGGACACCTAACACTGAAGCTTTCTTT.

The chain is built from TRBV9 and TRBJ2-1, with 8 nucleotides matching TRBD1. V lost 5 bases and J lost 6; bases outside the gene matches: 4. The CDR3 is made up of 13 amino acids. Per germline, CDR1 SGDLS and CDR2 YYNGEE. The CDR3 DNA reads TGTGCCAGCAGTAAGGACAGGGTCAATGAGCAGTTCTTC. It specifies CASSKDRVNEQFF.

The V call is TRBV5-4, the J call TRBJ1-6, with TRBD1 as a possible D gene (6 bases). Germline V CDR1 and CDR2: SGHNT, YYREEE (reference sequence). Between the trimmed V and J ends, which lost 10 bases and 7 bases, there was a span of 21 bases. This CDR3 is 15 amino acids long. CDR3 coding DNA: TGTGCCTGGACAAGATATGGGGGCGGAAATTCACCCCTCCACTTT. Protein: CAWTRYGGGNSPLHF.

The genes are TRBV3-1 (or the pseudogene TRBV3-2) and TRBJ1-4, with a weak D call TRBD1 (6 bases). V was clipped by 1 base and J by 8 bases, with 17 bases between them. The CDR3 extends over 16 amino acids. Germline V gene sequence: CDR1 LGHDT, CDR2 YNNKEL (reference sequence). The CDR3 sequence: CASSQGGGGLREKLFF. CDR3 coding DNA: TGTGCCAGCAGCCAAGGGGGCGGGGGGCTGCGAGAAAAACTGTTTTTT.

The chain is built from TRBV30 and TRBJ2-5, with 8 bases fitting TRBD2. CDR1 and CDR2 (germline): GTSNPN, SVGIG (reference sequence). V gave up 2 bases and J gave up 4 bases; unmatched junction bases: 0. CDR3 length equals 12 residues. CDR3 residues: CAWSLAGETQYF. The CDR3 DNA reads TGTGCCTGGAGTCTAGCGGGAGAGACCCAGTACTTC.

V usage is TRBV5-5 and J usage is TRBJ2-7, with TRBD2 matching over 8 bases. CDR1 SGHKS and CDR2 YYEKEE come from the germline V gene (reference sequence). V shed 2 bases, J shed 0 bases, and the junction held 10 bases outside the gene matches. This CDR3 comprises 17 residues. CDR3 residues: CASSFVPGLGLSYEQYF. In DNA form, the CDR3 reads TGTGCCAGCAGCTTCGTACCGGGACTAGGGCTCTCCTACGAGCAGTACTTC.

The chain combines TRBV20-1 with TRBJ1-2; 8 bases align to TRBD1. V lost 3 bases, J lost 7 bases, and 10 bases stayed unmatched. CDR1 DFQATT and CDR2 SNEGSKA come from the germline V gene (reference sequence). This CDR3 is 14 amino acids long. The CDR3 spells CSASSSQGAGGYTF. The CDR3 DNA is TGCAGTGCTAGTTCGAGCCAGGGGGCTGGTGGCTACACCTTC.

This sequence joins TRBV11-2 and TRBJ2-1; D not certain. The germline V gene has CDR1 SGHAT and CDR2 FQNNGV. Trimming took off 3 bases at V and 9 bases at J, with 6 bases between the two ends. This CDR3 region has 11 residues. DNA of the CDR3: TGTGCCAGCAGCTTTCTAGTTGAGCAGTTCTTC. As protein: CASSFLVEQFF. Variable domain in full (rest from reference TRBV11-2 and TRBJ2-1): EAGVAQSPRYKIIEKRQSVAFWCNPISGHATLYWYQQILGQGPKLLIQFQNNGVVDDSQLPKDRFSAERLKGVDSTLKIQPAKLEDSAVYLCASSFLVEQFFGPGTRLTVL.

This clone was counted a single time. The V gene is TRBV27, the J gene TRBJ1-5; D gene unclear. The CDR3 runs to 14 residues. V gave up 3 bases and J gave up 0 bases, with 6 bases separating them. Germline CDR1 and CDR2: MNHEY and SMNVEV (reference sequence). The CDR3 loop is CASSFRSSNQPQHF. Here the CDR3 DNA reads TGTGCCAGCAGTTTTAGGAGTAGCAATCAGCCCCAGCATTTT.

This sequence joins TRBV28 and TRBJ2-7; the match to TRBD2 covers 9 bases. CDR1 and CDR2 from the germline V gene are MDHEN and SYDVKM. Germline trimming cut 6 bases from V and 4 bases from J; bases unmatched to any gene: 4. The CDR3 covers 13 residues. CDR3 residues: CASRLAGRYEQYF. As DNA, the CDR3 is TGTGCCAGCAGGCTAGCGGGAAGGTACGAGCAGTACTTC.

This chain links TRBV5-1 with TRBJ2-5; the match to TRBD2 covers 11 bases. V trimming: 5 bases; J trimming: 5 bases; junction bases outside the gene matches: 14. The CDR3 sequence is 17 residues long. Germline assignment: CDR1 SGHRS and CDR2 YFSETQ. CDR3 residues: CASSSAGTSGWGETQYF. CDR3 nucleotides: TGCGCCAGCAGTTCAGCCGGGACTAGCGGTTGGGGGGAGACCCAGTACTTC.

The rearrangement joins TRBV19 to TRBJ2-3, with a tentative D call TRBD2 (6 bases). The CDR3 sequence is 16 residues long. Per germline, CDR1 LNHDA and CDR2 SQIVND (reference sequence). Trimming removed 5 bases from V and 6 bases from J, with 21 bases in between. The CDR3 coding sequence is TGTGCCAGTAGTGAATATCGGGCGGGATCGAGGGATACGCAGTATTTT. Protein product: CASSEYRAGSRDTQYF.

This clone was found a few times. The chain joins TRBV7-6 to TRBJ2-1; TRBD2 might be the D (7 bases). CDR3 length equals 16 residues. V shed 4 bases and J shed 8 bases, with 21 bases lying between them. Germline-derived CDR1 and CDR2 are SGHVS and FNYEAQ. CDR3 DNA: TGTGCCAGCAGCTCCGGGGGCGGGAGTCCGGGCGATGAGCAGTTCTTC. Encoded protein: CASSSGGGSPGDEQFF.

This rearrangement joins TRBV18 to TRBJ1-4; D remains unclear. The CDR3 runs 15 residues. Germline assignment: CDR1 KGHSH and CDR2 LQKENI. V lost 0 bases and J 6 bases, leaving 11 bases between the germline ends. Here the CDR3 DNA reads TGTGCCAGCTCACCACCGGAGGAAGAGGATGAAAAACTGTTTTTT. Translating it yields CASSPPEEEDEKLFF.

This chain joins TRBV3-1 (or the pseudogene TRBV3-2) and TRBJ2-4, with 7 nucleotides matching TRBD2. The V and J ends lost 2 bases and 3 bases, in that order; junction bases with no gene match: 7. CDR3 size: 16 residues. Germline V gene sequence: CDR1 LGHDT, CDR2 YNNKEL (reference sequence). DNA of the CDR3: TGTGCCAGCAGCCAAACTGTCGGGGGGATCAAAAACATTCAGTACTTC. Residues: CASSQTVGGIKNIQYF.